This is a list of T cell receptor beta chains from one sample in a study of identical twins. TCRdb re-analysed the 5' RACE reads in MiXCR, keeping a single row per CDR3 protein. The data show 690,000 or so distinct CDR3 sequences, 8.6% seen once. These data were also filed under a second study, of yellow fever vaccine responses in identical twins.

Material: PBMCs. Receptors originate from a woman aged 18-29 years in good health. Both conserved end residues are part of each CDR3. A D gene is named only where the DNA matches it firmly. Clone size is stated in some rows and not others, as once, few, many or a class when expanded.

TRBJ1-3	TRBV5-1	.	many	CASSLGSGNTIYF	TGCGCCAGCAGCTTGGGCTCTGGAAACACCATATATTTT
TRBJ2-5	TRBV12-5	TRBD2	few	CASGFVVRAYLAGESETQYF	TGTGCTAGTGGTTTTGTGGTCAGGGCCTACTTAGCGGGGGAGTCAGAGACCCAGTACTTC
TRBJ1-1	TRBV30	.	.	CAWSHGVNTEAFF	TGTGCCTGGAGTCACGGGGTGAACACTGAAGCTTTCTTT
TRBJ2-1	TRBV7-8	.	.	CASSDLVPEQFF	TGTGCCAGCAGCGATCTAGTACCTGAGCAGTTCTTC
TRBJ2-3	TRBV9	TRBD1	few	CASSVGQGKDTQYF	TGTGCCAGCAGCGTAGGACAGGGGAAAGATACGCAGTATTTT
TRBJ2-1	TRBV3-1	TRBD1	.	CASSFTYYDRAMGINEQFF	TGTGCCAGCAGTTTCACTTACTACGACAGGGCTATGGGAATCAATGAGCAGTTCTTC
TRBJ2-2	TRBV4-3	.	few	CASSHSSLTGELFF	TGCGCCAGCAGCCATTCCAGCTTAACCGGGGAGCTGTTTTTT
TRBJ2-1	TRBV5-1	.	many	CASRVDYNEQFF	TGCGCCAGCAGGGTCGATTACAATGAGCAGTTCTTC
TRBJ2-1	TRBV2	.	few	CASKMGNEQFF	TGTGCCAGCAAGATGGGCAATGAGCAGTTCTTC
TRBJ1-5	TRBV6-2/TRBV6-3	TRBD1	.	CASSYARRIEQGAYSNQPQHF	TGTGCCAGCAGTTACGCCCGGAGAATAGAACAGGGGGCGTATAGCAATCAGCCCCAGCATTTT
TRBJ2-2	TRBV20-1	.	.	CSAPWQGNTGELFF	TGCAGTGCCCCCTGGCAGGGAAACACCGGGGAGCTGTTTTTT
TRBJ1-2	TRBV2	.	.	CASIAGGTGYTF	TGTGCCAGCATAGCCGGGGGAACTGGCTACACCTTC
TRBJ2-2	TRBV5-1	TRBD1	.	CASSRTGGASNTGELFF	TGCGCCAGCAGCCGGACAGGGGGCGCGTCAAACACCGGGGAGCTGTTTTTT
TRBJ2-3	TRBV7-2	TRBD2	many	CASSFPGGVGTDTQYF	TGTGCCAGCAGCTTCCCCGGGGGGGTGGGCACAGATACGCAGTATTTT
TRBJ2-1	TRBV25-1	.	.	CASLLANEQFF	TGTGCCAGTTTACTAGCTAATGAGCAGTTCTTC
TRBJ2-3	TRBV5-1	.	.	CASSLRHTTDTQYF	TGCGCCAGCAGCTTACGACATACCACAGATACGCAGTATTTT
TRBJ2-3	TRBV20-1	.	many	CSASSDREDTQYF	TGCAGTGCTAGTAGCGACAGAGAGGATACGCAGTATTTT
TRBJ2-7	TRBV5-1	.	.	CASSPGWVDEQYF	TGCGCCAGCAGCCCGGGGTGGGTTGACGAGCAGTACTTC
TRBJ2-1	TRBV15	TRBD2	many	CATSSVLRGGPYNEQFF	TGTGCCACCAGCAGTGTACTTCGGGGGGGCCCCTACAATGAGCAGTTCTTC
TRBJ1-6	TRBV25-1	.	few	CASGEKGYSPLHF	TGTGCCAGCGGGGAAAAGGGGTATTCACCCCTCCACTTT
TRBJ2-5	TRBV15	.	many	CATSRIKGAVQETQYF	TGTGCCACCAGCAGAATAAAGGGCGCCGTCCAAGAGACCCAGTACTTC
TRBJ2-3	TRBV5-6	.	many	CASSLAAGQSDTQYF	TGTGCCAGCAGCTTGGCGGCGGGTCAATCAGATACGCAGTATTTT
TRBJ2-3	TRBV12-5	.	few	CASGFETDTQYF	TGTGCTAGTGGTTTCGAAACAGATACGCAGTATTTT
TRBJ2-1	TRBV5-6	TRBD2	few	CASSLEASGHSYNEQFF	TGTGCCAGCAGCTTGGAGGCTAGCGGACACTCCTACAATGAGCAGTTCTTC
TRBJ1-1	TRBV5-5	TRBD1	few	CASSRGTGSVNTEAFF	TGTGCCAGCAGCCGAGGGACAGGGTCCGTGAACACTGAAGCTTTCTTT
TRBJ2-5	TRBV7-2	TRBD2	few	CASRGGAGGQETQYF	TGTGCCAGCAGGGGAGGCGCGGGGGGGCAAGAGACCCAGTACTTC
TRBJ2-2	TRBV6-1	TRBD1	few	CASRNLGTGGVNTGELFF	TGTGCCAGCAGGAACCTGGGGACAGGGGGAGTAAACACCGGGGAGCTGTTTTTT
TRBJ1-1	TRBV5-1	TRBD1	.	CASKDRMGTEAFF	TGCGCCAGCAAGGACAGGATGGGCACTGAAGCTTTCTTT
TRBJ2-3	TRBV5-1	TRBD2	.	CASRTSVVAGDTDTQYF	TGCGCCAGCAGGACGTCGGTGGTAGCGGGGGACACAGATACGCAGTATTTT
TRBJ1-1	TRBV29-1	TRBD1	.	CSVAEGTGAFF	TGCAGCGTTGCAGAGGGGACAGGAGCTTTCTTT
TRBJ1-2	TRBV28	.	.	CASSLYRTATNYGYTF	TGTGCCAGCAGTTTGTATCGGACAGCAACTAACTATGGCTACACCTTC
TRBJ2-2	TRBV14	.	few	CASSQITGRNTGELFF	TGTGCCAGCAGCCAAATTACGGGACGGAACACCGGGGAGCTGTTTTTT
TRBJ1-2	TRBV6-4	.	.	CASRSEYGYTF	TGTGCCAGCAGATCGGAATATGGCTACACCTTC
TRBJ2-7	TRBV28	TRBD1	many	CASSPRTGESYEQYF	TGTGCCAGCAGCCCACGGACAGGGGAATCCTACGAGCAGTACTTC
TRBJ1-5	TRBV9	.	.	CASSVDLGNQPQHF	TGTGCCAGCAGCGTAGATTTGGGGAATCAGCCCCAGCATTTT
TRBJ2-1	TRBV29-1	.	.	CSVEGHEYTDNEQFF	TGCAGCGTTGAGGGCCACGAATATACGGACAATGAGCAGTTCTTC
TRBJ2-7	TRBV6-5	TRBD2	few	CASSYRWRLGLAAYEQYF	TGTGCCAGCAGTTACCGATGGAGACTCGGACTAGCGGCCTACGAGCAGTACTTC
TRBJ2-1	TRBV6-5	TRBD1	.	CASSKGQGLQFF	TGTGCCAGCAGCAAAGGACAGGGGCTGCAGTTCTTC
TRBJ2-5	TRBV12-3/TRBV12-4	.	.	CASSSQPDWGETQYF	TGTGCCAGCAGTTCACAACCGGACTGGGGAGAGACCCAGTACTTC
TRBJ2-3	TRBV7-3	TRBD2	.	CASSLFGGGAPNTQYF	TGTGCCAGCAGCTTATTCGGCGGGGGGGCGCCAAATACGCAGTATTTT
TRBJ2-1	TRBV20-1	.	.	CSAREPKGSFYNEQFF	TGCAGTGCTAGAGAGCCTAAGGGATCCTTCTACAATGAGCAGTTCTTC
TRBJ2-7	TRBV25-1	.	.	CASSEWSYEQYF	TGTGCCAGCAGTGAATGGTCCTACGAGCAGTACTTC
TRBJ2-5	TRBV9	.	.	CASSVGNNQGRETQYF	TGTGCCAGCAGCGTAGGAAACAACCAAGGTCGAGAGACCCAGTACTTC